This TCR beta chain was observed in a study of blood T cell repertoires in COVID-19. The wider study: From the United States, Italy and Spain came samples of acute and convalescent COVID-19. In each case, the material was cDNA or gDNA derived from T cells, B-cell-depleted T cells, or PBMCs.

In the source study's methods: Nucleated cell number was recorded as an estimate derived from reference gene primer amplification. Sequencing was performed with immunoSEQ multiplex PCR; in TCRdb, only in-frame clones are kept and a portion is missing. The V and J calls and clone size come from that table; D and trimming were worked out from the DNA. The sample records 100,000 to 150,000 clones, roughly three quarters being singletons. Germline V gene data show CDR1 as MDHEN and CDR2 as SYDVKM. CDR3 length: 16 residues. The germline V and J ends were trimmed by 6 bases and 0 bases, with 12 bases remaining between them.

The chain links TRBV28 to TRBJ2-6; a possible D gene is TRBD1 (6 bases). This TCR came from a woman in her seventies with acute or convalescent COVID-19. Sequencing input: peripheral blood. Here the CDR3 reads CASRTGYFSGANVLTF. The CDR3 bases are TGTGCCAGCAGGACAGGATACTTCTCTGGGGCCAACGTCCTGACTTTC.